A single sample gave rise to the 7 T cell receptor beta chains below, sequenced in a study of blood T cell repertoires in COVID-19. Assay used: immunoSEQ multiplex PCR; TCRdb lists only in-frame clones, some missing. There are 200,000 to 250,000 clones in the sample; just under 85% occur only once, and roughly 1.3% lies in the top ten. The sample was PBMCs or T cells enriched from blood (not recorded which). The receptor set was obtained from a woman in her 40s with acute COVID-19.

The CDR3, as DNA: TGTGCCAGCAGGAGACTCGGACGGAGGGAGGACGGCTACACCTTC. Translated, it gives CASRRLGRREDGYTF. The V call is TRBV5-6, the J call TRBJ1-2; D call uncertain. CDR3 length equals 15 residues. Germline values: CDR1 SGHDT, CDR2 YYEEEE. V lost 5 bases and J lost 8, with 22 bases in between.

This chain connects TRBV3-1 (or the pseudogene TRBV3-2) to TRBJ1-2; 8 bases are shared with TRBD1. The CDR3 is made up of 14 amino acids. Trimming cost V 2 bases and J 5 bases; bases outside gene matches: 4. Germline loops: CDR1 LGHDT, CDR2 YNNKEL (reference sequence). DNA of the CDR3: TGTGCCAGCAGCCAAATGACAGGGGAGTATGGCTACACCTTC. Its translation is CASSQMTGEYGYTF.

The chain uses TRBV19 and TRBJ2-5; possibly TRBD2 for D (5 bases). The CDR3 contains 13 residues. Trimming shortened V by 7 bases and J by 0 bases, and 9 bases separated the two germline ends. The germline V gene encodes CDR1 LNHDA and CDR2 SQIVND (reference sequence). The CDR3 protein is CASTSQNQETQYF. For the CDR3, the DNA is TGTGCCAGTACTAGCCAGAACCAAGAGACCCAGTACTTC. Full variable domain (rest looked up from reference TRBV19 and TRBJ2-5): DGGITQSPKYLFRKEGQNVTLSCEQNLNHDAMYWYRQDPGQGLRLIYYSQIVNDFQKGDIAEGYSVSREKKESFPLTVTSAQKNPTAFYLCASTSQNQETQYFGPGTRLLVL.

This clone was observed a single time. The V call is TRBV9, the J call TRBJ2-2; the match to TRBD2 covers 12 bases. J lost 4 bases, V lost 0 bases, and 1 base had no gene match. Germline lookup yields CDR1 SGDLS and CDR2 YYNGEE. The CDR3 has 16 residues. The CDR3 DNA reads as TGTGCCAGCAGCGTAGAGGGACTAGCGGGCACCGGGGAGCTGTTTTTT. This gives the protein CASSVEGLAGTGELFF.

The genes are TRBV19 and TRBJ1-4, with 8 nucleotides matching TRBD1. Germline loops: CDR1 LNHDA, CDR2 SQIVND (reference sequence). J was trimmed by 7 bases and V by 3 bases; bases with no gene match: 10. This CDR3 region has 16 residues. As DNA, the CDR3 is TGTGCCAGTAGTATGGTGCAGGGGGCATGGCGTGAAAAACTGTTTTTT. Translated: CASSMVQGAWREKLFF.

The V gene is TRBV4-2, the J gene TRBJ2-6; possibly TRBD1 for D (6 bases). V lost 0 bases to trimming and J lost 0 bases, with 15 bases between them. Germline assignment: CDR1 LGHNA and CDR2 YNFKEQ. The length of the CDR3 is 19 residues. CDR3 bases: TGTGCCAGCAGCCAAGATGGGGGCAGGGGTGCCTCTGGGGCCAACGTCCTGACTTTC. Amino acid sequence: CASSQDGGRGASGANVLTF.

The chain couples TRBV19 to TRBJ1-6; 8 bases match TRBD1. With 5 bases clipped from V and 10 bases from J, the junction kept 7 bases outside the gene matches. The CDR3 runs to 14 residues. Germline V gene data show CDR1 as LNHDA and CDR2 as SQIVND (reference sequence). The CDR3 is CASSPDRGGSPLHF. In DNA, the CDR3 is TGTGCCAGTAGTCCTGACAGGGGAGGCTCACCCCTCCACTTT.